Following are 20 T cell receptor beta chains from one sample sequenced in a study of CD8 T cells in Susac syndrome. An amount of RNA that ranged from roughly 0.45 to 1 ug was reverse transcribed with random hexamers. MiXCR, run by TCRdb on the immunoSEQ multiplex PCR reads, gives a single entry per CDR3 protein. The sample carries roughly 330,000 distinct CDR3 sequences, roughly nine tenths recorded once. Sequencing was carried out using CD4+ T cells from PBMCs. The receptors stem from a human donor with multiple sclerosis.

The chain uses TRBV6-2 or TRBV6-3 and TRBJ1-4; D ambiguous. CDR1 is MNHEY, CDR2 SVGEGT, per germline. Trimming pared 2 bases from V and 5 bases from J, leaving 3 bases between. This CDR3 contains 12 residues. The CDR3 region is CASSYSNEKLFF. CDR3 DNA: TGTGCCAGCAGTTACAGCAATGAAAAACTGTTTTTT.

The chain joins TRBV6-2 or TRBV6-3 to TRBJ2-3; D is unclear. The CDR3 has 13 amino acids. Trimming took off 6 bases at V and 2 bases at J, with 9 bases between the two ends. Germline V gene lookup returns CDR1 MNHEY and CDR2 SVGEGT. The CDR3 is CASRQLITDTQYF. The CDR3 nucleotides read TGTGCCAGCAGGCAACTGATCACAGATACGCAGTATTTT.

This clonotype was picked up one time. The J gene is TRBJ2-5, the V gene TRBV12-3 or TRBV12-4; unclear D gene. CDR3 length: 12 residues. V was pared by 10 bases and J by 5 bases, with 14 bases between. The CDR3 region is CATTSSFETQYF. The CDR3 region has the DNA TGTGCCACCACTTCCTCCTTCGAGACCCAGTACTTC.

The CDR3 DNA follows: TGTGCCAGCAGCCGACTATCCTCGAACCCGACGGGGCAGTACTTC. Its translation is CASSRLSSNPTGQYF. V and J are TRBV14 and TRBJ2-7; D may be TRBD2 (5 bases). This CDR3 is 15 amino acids long. Germline lookup yields CDR1 SGHDN and CDR2 FVKESK. The V end was cut by 4 bases, the J end by 9 bases, with 22 bases between.

The chain is built from TRBV20-1 and TRBJ2-1; tentatively, D is TRBD2 (5 bases). Germline V gives CDR1 DFQATT, CDR2 SNEGSKA (reference sequence). CDR3 length: 15 amino acids. V lost 0 bases and J 8 bases, leaving 17 bases between the germline ends. The CDR3 sequence is CSARDPSAGSDEQFF. CDR3 in DNA: TGCAGTGCTAGAGATCCGAGTGCGGGCTCCGATGAGCAGTTCTTC.

The gene calls are TRBV18 and TRBJ2-1; D is possibly TRBD1 (7 bases). This CDR3 has 17 residues. V lost 3 bases to trimming and J lost 12 bases, with 27 bases between them. Germline CDR1 and CDR2: KGHSH and LQKENI. CDR3 bases: TGTGCCAGCTCACCGAGAGGACTAAGGGGGCGTCTTCTCCCGCAGTTCTTC. Translating it yields CASSPRGLRGRLLPQFF.

The chain couples TRBV18 to TRBJ1-5; no definite D call. Trimming removed 2 bases at V and 0 bases at J, with 14 bases between. Germline assignment: CDR1 KGHSH and CDR2 LQKENI. CDR3 length equals 17 residues. The CDR3 is CASSPVTLTLSNQPQHF. In DNA, the CDR3 is TGTGCCAGCTCACCAGTGACACTTACTCTTAGCAATCAGCCCCAGCATTTT.

This sequence joins TRBV5-1 and TRBJ2-3; 11 nucleotides line up with TRBD2. The CDR3 runs 17 residues. The V gene's germline CDR1 is SGHRS and CDR2 YFSETQ. Losses at the gene ends were 0 bases for V and 4 bases for J; bases not matched to a gene: 7. The CDR3 nucleotides read TGCGCCAGCAGCTTGGCCGTAGCGGGAGGGGTCCCAGATACGCAGTATTTT. It codes for CASSLAVAGGVPDTQYF.

The rearrangement uses TRBV6-5 and TRBJ1-1; D is unclear. Germline assignment: CDR1 MNHEY and CDR2 SVGAGI. Trimming pared 0 bases from V and 1 base from J, leaving 6 bases between. The CDR3 length is 14 residues. The DNA of the CDR3 is TGTGCCAGCAGTTACTCCCGGGGGAACACTGAAGCTTTCTTT. This codes for CASSYSRGNTEAFF.

J is TRBJ1-1 and V is TRBV20-1; D may be TRBD1 (5 bases). The V end lost 2 bases, the J end lost 1 base, and 11 bases lay between the germline ends. Germline V gene sequence: CDR1 DFQATT, CDR2 SNEGSKA (reference sequence). The CDR3 runs 14 residues. CDR3 sequence (DNA): TGCAGTGCTAGACACACAGGCCGGAACACTGAAGCTTTCTTT. The encoded protein is CSARHTGRNTEAFF.

The chain is built from TRBV6-6 and TRBJ1-1; unclear D gene. The germline V gene has CDR1 MNHNY and CDR2 SVGAGI (reference sequence). Trimming took 4 bases from V and 0 from J, leaving 6 bases between them. This CDR3 contains 13 residues. The DNA for the CDR3 is TGTGCCAGCAGTTCGGTAGTGAACACTGAAGCTTTCTTT. It specifies CASSSVVNTEAFF.

The CDR3 DNA follows: TGTGCCAGCACTAAAACAGATACGCAGTATTTT. Its translation: CASTKTDTQYF. This sequence joins TRBV6-2 or TRBV6-3 and TRBJ2-3; no reliable D call. V gave up 7 bases and J gave up 3 bases, with 5 bases separating them. CDR3 length: 11 residues. The V gene's germline CDR1 is MNHEY and CDR2 SVGEGT.

This clonotype came up once. The chain is built from TRBV14 and TRBJ2-3; 8 nucleotides line up with TRBD1. The CDR3 runs to 16 residues. Germline CDR1 SGHDN, CDR2 FVKESK. The V and J ends lost 4 bases and 4 bases, in that order; junction bases with no gene match: 10. The CDR3 DNA is TGTGCCAGCAGCCGGGAAGGACAGGGACGATCAGATACGCAGTATTTT. Amino acid sequence: CASSREGQGRSDTQYF.

The CDR3 region has the DNA TGCGCCAGCTCGCGGACGGGACAAAGATCCTCTGGGGCCAACGTCCTGACTTTC. It codes for CASSRTGQRSSGANVLTF. V and J are TRBV5-1 and TRBJ2-6; weak D call: TRBD1 (6 bases). Trimming removed 7 bases at V and 0 bases at J, with 20 bases between. CDR1 and CDR2 (germline): SGHRS, YFSETQ. The CDR3 totals 18 residues.

V usage is TRBV12-3 or TRBV12-4 and J usage is TRBJ2-7; D is uncertain. Trimming removed 3 bases at V and 3 bases at J, with 15 bases between. The length of the CDR3 is 15 residues. The CDR3 sequence: CASSLGQVRYYEQYF. Here the CDR3 DNA reads TGTGCCAGCAGTTTGGGCCAGGTGCGATACTACGAGCAGTACTTC.

A few counts support this clonotype. This sequence joins TRBV7-9 and TRBJ2-5; D gene uncertain. The V gene lost 1 base and the J gene lost 2 bases, with 8 bases spanning the gap. Germline-derived CDR1 and CDR2 are SEHNR and FQNEAQ (reference sequence). This CDR3 is 14 amino acids long. CDR3: CASSLGQTQETQYF. The CDR3 DNA reads as TGTGCCAGCAGCTTAGGGCAGACTCAAGAGACCCAGTACTTC. Using reference TRBV7-9 and TRBJ2-5 for the parts outside the CDR3, the full variable domain is DTGVSQNPRHKITKRGQNVTFRCDPISEHNRLYWYRQTLGQGPEFLTYFQNEAQLEKSRLLSDRFSAERPKGSFSTLEIQRTEQGDSAMYLCASSLGQTQETQYFGPGTRLLVL.

The chain is built from TRBV7-9 and TRBJ2-3; 7 bases are a match to TRBD1. Germline CDR1 is SEHNR and CDR2 is FQNEAQ (reference sequence). This CDR3 has 16 amino acids. V lost 6 bases and J lost 4; bases outside the gene matches: 13. The DNA of the CDR3 is TGTGCCAGCAGTTCCGACAGGGCCTTAACCCCAGATACGCAGTATTTT. Amino acid sequence: CASSSDRALTPDTQYF.

The chain has TRBV7-6 and TRBJ2-1; D perhaps matches TRBD2 (5 bases). Germline V gene data show CDR1 as SGHVS and CDR2 as FNYEAQ. The CDR3 runs to 16 residues. With 5 bases removed from V and 6 bases from J, the gap between germline ends came to 20 bases. CDR3 bases: TGTGCCAGCAGCGCCCAACTCGGAGGTGGATTCAATGAGCAGTTCTTC. It specifies CASSAQLGGGFNEQFF.

The chain combines TRBV18 with TRBJ1-1; the match to TRBD1 covers 8 bases. CDR1 and CDR2 from the germline V gene are KGHSH and LQKENI. The J segment lost 8 bases and the V segment lost 2 bases, leaving 16 bases of the junction unmatched. The CDR3 sequence is 17 residues long. The CDR3 DNA sequence: TGTGCCAGCTCACCAGCCGGGACAGGAAATGTGAGGACCGAAGCTTTCTTT. The encoded protein is CASSPAGTGNVRTEAFF.

The genes are TRBV4-3 and TRBJ2-3; D perhaps matches TRBD2 (6 bases). This CDR3 comprises 17 residues. Germline CDR1 reads LGHNA; CDR2 reads YSLEER. Deletions cut 0 bases from V and 2 bases from J, with 15 bases between. The CDR3 loop is CASSQEFGLAYTDTQYF. In DNA form, the CDR3 reads TGCGCCAGCAGCCAAGAATTCGGGCTAGCGTACACAGATACGCAGTATTTT.